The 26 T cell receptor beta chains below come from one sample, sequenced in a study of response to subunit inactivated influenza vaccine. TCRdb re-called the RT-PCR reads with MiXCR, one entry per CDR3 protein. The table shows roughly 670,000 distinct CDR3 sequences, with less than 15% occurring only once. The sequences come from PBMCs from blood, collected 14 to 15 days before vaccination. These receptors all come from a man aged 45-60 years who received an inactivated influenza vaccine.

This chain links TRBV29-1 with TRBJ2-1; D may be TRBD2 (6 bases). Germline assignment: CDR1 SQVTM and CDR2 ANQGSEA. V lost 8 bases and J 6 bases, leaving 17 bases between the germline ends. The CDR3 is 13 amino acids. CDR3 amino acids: CSSLGGTTNEQFF. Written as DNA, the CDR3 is TGCAGCTCCCTTGGGGGGACCACCAATGAGCAGTTCTTC.

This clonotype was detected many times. CDR3 nucleotide sequence: TGTGCCAGCAGCTTAATCGGTTACAATCAGCCCCAGCATTTT. It yields the protein CASSLIGYNQPQHF. The chain carries TRBV7-9 and TRBJ1-5; D is ambiguous. This CDR3 spans 14 amino acids. Trimming took off 2 bases at V and 3 bases at J, with 8 bases between the two ends. The germline CDR1 and CDR2 sequences are SEHNR and FQNEAQ (reference sequence).

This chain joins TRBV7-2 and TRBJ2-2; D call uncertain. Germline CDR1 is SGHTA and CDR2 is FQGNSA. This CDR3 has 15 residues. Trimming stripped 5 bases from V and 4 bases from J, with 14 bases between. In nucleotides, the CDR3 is TGTGCCAGCAGCCGATCATGGGGTGTCACCGGGGAGCTGTTTTTT. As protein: CASSRSWGVTGELFF.

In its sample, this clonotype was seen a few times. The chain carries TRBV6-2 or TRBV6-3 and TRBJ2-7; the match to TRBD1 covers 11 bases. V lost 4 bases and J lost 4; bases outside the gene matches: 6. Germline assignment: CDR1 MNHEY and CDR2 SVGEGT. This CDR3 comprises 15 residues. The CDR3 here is CASSFGQGAIYEQYF. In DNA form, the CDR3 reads TGTGCCAGCAGTTTCGGACAGGGGGCAATTTACGAGCAGTACTTC.

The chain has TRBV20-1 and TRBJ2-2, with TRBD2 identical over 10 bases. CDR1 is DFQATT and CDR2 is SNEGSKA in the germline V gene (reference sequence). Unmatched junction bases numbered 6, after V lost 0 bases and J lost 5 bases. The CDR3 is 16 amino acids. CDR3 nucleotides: TGCAGTGCTAGAGATCGTAAAGCGGGAGGGACCGGGGAGCTGTTTTTT. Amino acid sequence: CSARDRKAGGTGELFF.

The CDR3 region is CASSRGTYSTDTQYF. The CDR3 DNA reads as TGTGCCAGCAGTCGCGGGACATACAGCACAGATACGCAGTATTTT. The rearrangement links TRBV6-1 to TRBJ2-3, with D perhaps matching TRBD1 or TRBD2 (6 bases each). This CDR3 spans 15 amino acids. The V end was cut by 5 bases, the J end by 0 bases, with 12 bases between. Germline assignment: CDR1 MNHNS and CDR2 SASEGT.

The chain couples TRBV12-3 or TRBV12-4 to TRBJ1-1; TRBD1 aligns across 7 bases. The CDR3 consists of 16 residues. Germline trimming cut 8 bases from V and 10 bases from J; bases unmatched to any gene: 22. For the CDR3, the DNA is TGTGCCAGCGGTCGGTATGCGGGACAGCGGAGATACGGAGCTTTCTTT. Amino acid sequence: CASGRYAGQRRYGAFF.

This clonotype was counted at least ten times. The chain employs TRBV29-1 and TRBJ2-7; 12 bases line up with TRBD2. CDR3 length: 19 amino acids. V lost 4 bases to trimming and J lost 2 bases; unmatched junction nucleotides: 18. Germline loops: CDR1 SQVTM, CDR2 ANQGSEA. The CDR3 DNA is TGCAGCGTTGTGCCAGCGAGCATACTAGCGGGAGGAAATCCCTACGAGCAGTACTTC. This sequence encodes CSVVPASILAGGNPYEQYF.

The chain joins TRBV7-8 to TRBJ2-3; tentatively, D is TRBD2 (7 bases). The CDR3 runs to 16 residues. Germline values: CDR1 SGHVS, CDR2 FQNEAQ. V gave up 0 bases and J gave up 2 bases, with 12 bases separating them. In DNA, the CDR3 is TGTGCCAGCAGCTTAGCGAGGGGGGGGGCCACAGATACGCAGTATTTT. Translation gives CASSLARGGATDTQYF.

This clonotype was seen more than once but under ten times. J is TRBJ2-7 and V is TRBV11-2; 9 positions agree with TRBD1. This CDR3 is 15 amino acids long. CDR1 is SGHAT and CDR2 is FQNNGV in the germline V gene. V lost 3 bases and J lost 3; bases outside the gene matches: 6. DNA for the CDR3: TGTGCCAGCAGCTTGGGGACAGGGTATCTCTACGAGCAGTACTTC. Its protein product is CASSLGTGYLYEQYF.

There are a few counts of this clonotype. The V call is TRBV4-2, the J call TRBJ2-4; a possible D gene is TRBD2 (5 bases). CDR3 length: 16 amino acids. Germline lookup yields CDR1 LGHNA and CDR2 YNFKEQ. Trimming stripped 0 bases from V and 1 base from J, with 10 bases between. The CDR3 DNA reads TGTGCCAGCAGCCAAGAAGGTAGAGGGGCCAAAAACATTCAGTACTTC. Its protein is CASSQEGRGAKNIQYF.

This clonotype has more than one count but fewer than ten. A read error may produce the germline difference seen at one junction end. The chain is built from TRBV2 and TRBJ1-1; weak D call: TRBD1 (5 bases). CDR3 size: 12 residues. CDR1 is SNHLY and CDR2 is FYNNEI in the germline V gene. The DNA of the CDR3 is TGTGCCAGCAGTGAATTGGACACAGAAGCTTTCTTT. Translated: CASSELDTEAFF.

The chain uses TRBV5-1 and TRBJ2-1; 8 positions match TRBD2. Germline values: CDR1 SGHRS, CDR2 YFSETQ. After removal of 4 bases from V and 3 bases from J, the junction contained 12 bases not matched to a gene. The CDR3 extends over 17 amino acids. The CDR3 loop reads CASSAGGAGGFYNEQFF. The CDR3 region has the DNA TGCGCCAGCAGCGCAGGTGGGGCGGGGGGCTTCTACAATGAGCAGTTCTTC.

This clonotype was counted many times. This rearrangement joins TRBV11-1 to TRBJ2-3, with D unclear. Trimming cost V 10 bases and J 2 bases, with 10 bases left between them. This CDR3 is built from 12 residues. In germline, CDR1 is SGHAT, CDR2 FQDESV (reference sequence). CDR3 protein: CATSFDTDTQYF. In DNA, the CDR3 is TGTGCCACAAGCTTCGACACAGATACGCAGTATTTT.

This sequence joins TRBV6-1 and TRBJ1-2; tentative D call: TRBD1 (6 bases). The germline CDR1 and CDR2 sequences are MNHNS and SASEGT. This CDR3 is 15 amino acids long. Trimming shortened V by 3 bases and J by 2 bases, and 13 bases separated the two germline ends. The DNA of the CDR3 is TGTGCCAGCAGTGACCTCGGGGGGCAGAACTATGGCTACACCTTC. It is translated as CASSDLGGQNYGYTF.

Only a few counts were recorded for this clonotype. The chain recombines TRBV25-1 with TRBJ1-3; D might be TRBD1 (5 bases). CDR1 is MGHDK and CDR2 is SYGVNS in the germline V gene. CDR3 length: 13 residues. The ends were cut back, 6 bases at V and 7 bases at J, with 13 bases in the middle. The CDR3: CASRGSGPNTIYF. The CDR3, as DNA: TGTGCCAGCAGGGGTTCGGGACCCAACACCATATATTTT.

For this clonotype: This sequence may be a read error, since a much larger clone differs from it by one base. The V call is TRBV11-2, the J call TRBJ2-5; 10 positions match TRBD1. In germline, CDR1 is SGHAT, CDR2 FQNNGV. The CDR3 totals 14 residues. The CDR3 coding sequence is TGTGCCAGAAGCTCCGGGACAGGGGAAGAGACCCAGTACTTC. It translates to CARSSGTGEETQYF.

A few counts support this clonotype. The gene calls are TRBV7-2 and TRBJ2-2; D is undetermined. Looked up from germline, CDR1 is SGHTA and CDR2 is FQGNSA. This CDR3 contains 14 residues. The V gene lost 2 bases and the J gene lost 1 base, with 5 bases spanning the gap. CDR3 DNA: TGTGCCAGCAGCTTAAAAGAGAACACCGGGGAGCTGTTTTTT. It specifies CASSLKENTGELFF.

As DNA, the CDR3 is TGTGCCAGCAGCTCCCGACTAGCGGGGTACTCCTACAATGAGCAGTTCTTC. This sequence encodes CASSSRLAGYSYNEQFF. The chain couples TRBV5-6 to TRBJ2-1; 11 bases fit TRBD2. CDR1 and CDR2 (germline): SGHDT, YYEEEE. V shed 3 bases, J shed 0 bases, and the junction held 5 bases outside the gene matches. The CDR3 has 17 amino acids. Filled out from reference TRBV5-6 and TRBJ2-1, the complete variable domain reads DAGVTQSPTHLIKTRGQQVTLRCSPKSGHDTVSWYQQALGQGPQFIFQYYEEEERQRGNFPDRFSGHQFPNYSSELNVNALLLGDSALYLCASSSRLAGYSYNEQFFGPGTRLTVL.

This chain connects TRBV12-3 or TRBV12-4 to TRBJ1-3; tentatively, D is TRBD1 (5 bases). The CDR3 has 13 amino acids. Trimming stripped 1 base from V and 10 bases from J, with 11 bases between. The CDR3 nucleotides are TGTGCCAGCAGTTTAGGGGGGTCCGGGACCATATATTTT. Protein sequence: CASSLGGSGTIYF.

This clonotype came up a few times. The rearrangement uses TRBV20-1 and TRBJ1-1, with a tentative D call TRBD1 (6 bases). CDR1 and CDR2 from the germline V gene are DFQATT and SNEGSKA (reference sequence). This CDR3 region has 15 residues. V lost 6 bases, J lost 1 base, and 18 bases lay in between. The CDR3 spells CSATDRTRSNTEAFF. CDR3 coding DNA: TGCAGTGCCACCGACAGGACCAGATCGAACACTGAAGCTTTCTTT.

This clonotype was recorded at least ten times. The CDR3 region is CASSLRAGGPYSKVKNIQYF. In DNA form, the CDR3 reads TGTGCCAGCAGCCTCCGGGCGGGGGGTCCATACTCGAAGGTCAAAAACATTCAGTACTTC. V and J are TRBV11-1 and TRBJ2-4, with 8 bases fitting TRBD2. Losses at the gene ends were 5 bases for V and 3 bases for J; bases not matched to a gene: 21. CDR3 size: 20 residues. Looked up from germline, CDR1 is SGHAT and CDR2 is FQDESV (reference sequence).

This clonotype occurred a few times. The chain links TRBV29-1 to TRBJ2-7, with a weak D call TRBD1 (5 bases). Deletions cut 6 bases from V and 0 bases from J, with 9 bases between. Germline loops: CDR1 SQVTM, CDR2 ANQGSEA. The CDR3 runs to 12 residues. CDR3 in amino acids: CSVATVSYEQYF. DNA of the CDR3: TGCAGCGTAGCGACAGTCTCCTACGAGCAGTACTTC.

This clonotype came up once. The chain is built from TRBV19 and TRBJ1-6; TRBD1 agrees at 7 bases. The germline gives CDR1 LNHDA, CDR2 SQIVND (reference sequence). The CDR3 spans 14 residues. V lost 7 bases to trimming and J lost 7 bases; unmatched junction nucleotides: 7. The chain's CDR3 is CASKLGQWNSPLHF. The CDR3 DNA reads TGTGCCAGTAAATTGGGACAGTGGAATTCACCCCTCCACTTT.

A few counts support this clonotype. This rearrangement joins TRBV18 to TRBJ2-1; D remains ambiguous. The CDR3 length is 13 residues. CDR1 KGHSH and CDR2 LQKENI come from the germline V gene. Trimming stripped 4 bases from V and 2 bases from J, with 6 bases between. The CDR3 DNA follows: TGTGCCAGCTCACTACAAACCTACAATGAGCAGTTCTTC. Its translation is CASSLQTYNEQFF.

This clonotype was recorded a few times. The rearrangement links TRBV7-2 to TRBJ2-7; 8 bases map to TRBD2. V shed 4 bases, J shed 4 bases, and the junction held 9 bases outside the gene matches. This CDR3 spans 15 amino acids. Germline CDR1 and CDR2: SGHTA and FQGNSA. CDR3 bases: TGTGCCAGCAGCTACACCCCTGGCGGGGGGTACGAGCAGTACTTC. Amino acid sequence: CASSYTPGGGYEQYF.